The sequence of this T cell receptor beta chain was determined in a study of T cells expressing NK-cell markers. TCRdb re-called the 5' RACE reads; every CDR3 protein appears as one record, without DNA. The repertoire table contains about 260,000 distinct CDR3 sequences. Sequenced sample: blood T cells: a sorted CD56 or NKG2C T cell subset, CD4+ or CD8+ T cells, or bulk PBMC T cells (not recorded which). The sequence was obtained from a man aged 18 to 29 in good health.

This CDR3 reads CATSAPPWTRSTHEQFF. This chain joins TRBV15 and TRBJ2-1; TCRdb names TRBD1, which stays unverified in the absence of DNA. Germline-derived CDR1 and CDR2 are LNHNV and YYDKDF (reference sequence). The CDR3 consists of 17 residues.